This record covers a single T cell receptor beta chain. Its antigen is unknown. No base quality values were provided; no much bigger clone lies one nucleotide off. The cohort consisted of some 670 healthy bone marrow donors. At the time of sampling, every cohort member was nominally healthy, though immune exposures that went unrecorded were likely present. The donor tested CMV seronegative, placing the donor among the 350 to 400 seronegative members of the cohort. Each donor provided a peripheral blood sample, and peripheral blood mononuclear cells were used for TCR beta sequencing. The Qiagen DNeasy Blood Extraction Kit was used to extract genomic DNA from the blood cell samples. Via the germline V gene (reference sequence), CDR1 is GTSNPN and CDR2 SVGIG. Including cysteine and phenylalanine, the CDR3 has 17 amino acids. Here the CDR3 DNA is all that survives: 51 bases in frame from base 1. Trimming at the junction amounts to 1 base on V and 7 bases on J, and the germline ends lie 20 bases apart.

The library was obtained by the immunoSEQ multiplex PCR assay. A mixture of 60 forward primers for TCR Vbeta segments and 13 reverse primers for TCR Jbeta segments was used in the multiplex PCR. The CDR3 region of rearranged TCR beta genes was amplified from genomic DNA by a multiplex PCR assay. Amplified TCR beta libraries were sequenced as 87-base-pair reads on the Illumina HiSeq System. On the authors' methods: A later analysis tallied 75 million to 95 million unique TCR beta chains across the 666 repertoires, and roughly 11 million of those chains were shared by two or more donors. To remove PCR and sequencing errors, raw reads were error-corrected and collapsed into unique sequences using a nearest-neighbor algorithm that merged closely related sequences. CDR3 sequences were aligned to IMGT reference sequences to assign V, D and J gene segments. Each retained sequence needed at least a six-nucleotide match to both a V gene segment and a J gene segment. A rearrangement was called productive if the CDR3 had no stop codons and remained in frame with V and J, and every other rearrangement was called non-productive. Following IMGT convention, CDR3 was defined as the stretch from the second conserved V-encoded cysteine to the conserved J-encoded phenylalanine. Sequences without an unambiguous match to a single V gene segment were excluded from the earlier analysis of 450 to 650 of the donors. In an earlier analysis of around 600 of the donors, V segments were called functional above 56.7% productive rearrangements and were called segregating when the between-donor standard deviation exceeded 5%. A statistical classification framework was developed to diagnose cytomegalovirus status using the catalog of TCR beta chain sequences. A later analysis assigned V and J genes by comparing TCR nucleotide sequences with IMGT/GENE-DB human TR gene sequences. Using the TCRdist pipeline, a later analysis assigned CDR3 sequences along with most-parsimonious VDJ recombination scenarios. In a later analysis, each TCR beta chain was defined by its CDR3 amino acid sequence together with its V-gene family, and reads lacking a unique V-gene family were excluded. In a later analysis, 550 to 650 highly shared, low-generation-probability nucleotide sequences were removed to address suspected cross-contamination and a sequencing artifact. In a later analysis, a clonal expansion index for each public chain was calculated from normalized within-repertoire ranks of inferred template counts. Generation probabilities in a later analysis came from a VDJ recombination model fitted to out-of-frame rearrangements, and those results were checked against IGoR. In a later analysis, hypergeometric tests were used to score TCR-TCR, TCR-HLA and TCR-CMV co-occurrence, with a repertoire-size bias correction applied to TCR pairs. In a later analysis, false discovery rates were estimated by permuting HLA or CMV assignments 20 times. In a later analysis, co-occurring TCRs were grouped using DBSCAN, and TCRdist sequence similarity was added for clustering within HLA-allele-positive subsets. Repertoires with fewer than 30,000 or more than 120,000 public chains, plus five repertoires with anomalous nucleotide sharing, were excluded from co-occurrence clustering. In its TCRdb copy, this immuneACCESS table keeps in-frame sequences only and misses some clones. Where compared with another copy, unresolved V genes explain less than half of these, and the others have no known cause. That table is the source of V, J and clone size, and D and trimming were worked out from the DNA. The sample table shows approximately 24,000 clones, and 55% to 75% are seen once. The ten top clones hold 4.4% of the sample.

This entry belongs to a study of cytomegalovirus exposure and HLA in healthy donors listed by TCRdb under 2017. In terms of the full investigation: An earlier analysis of roughly 500 of the donors reported under 300 Gb of sequence data and 117 million unique TCR beta sequences obtained from around 190 million T cells. Approximately 310 gigabases of sequencing data and tens of millions of unique TCR sequences were included in an early release covering several hundred HLA-typed donors. The genetic ancestry cluster associated with self-reported Caucasian donors included roughly four fifths of the 300 to 450 genotyped donors. The study was designed to test whether signatures of past pathogen exposure could be identified by cataloging public T cell receptors. The study profiled the T cell repertoires of around 700 subjects by immunosequencing and related them to cytomegalovirus serostatus. Besides the first cohort of approximately 710 subjects, a separate validation cohort made up of 120 different subjects was used. High-throughput TCR immunosequencing, statistical association of individual TCRs with disease status, and machine learning were combined to predict cytomegalovirus infection status. In a later analysis, previously published TCR beta repertoires from 550 to 700 donors were re-analyzed and high-resolution HLA genotyping was added so that TCR occurrence patterns could be studied. Rather than drawing on any new phenotypic data, the later analysis identified candidate immune exposures from TCR beta sequences and the way those sequences occurred across donors. An earlier analysis of 450 to 750 of the donors used high-throughput TCR beta sequencing to judge whether each TCR beta V gene segment behaved as functional or pseudogenic. Donor age, sex, ethnicity and CMV serostatus were collected together with the repertoire data. Genome-wide SNP genotypes for about 65% of the 666 donors were used in a later genetic analysis, which treated that subset as a discovery cohort. Every repertoire in the discovery cohort had been generated on one and the same sequencing platform. Class I and class II HLA loci were covered by the typing at four-digit resolution. Typing coverage differed by locus: A, B, C, DRB1 and DQB1 were typed in about 620-640 donors, DQA1 in around 500, DPA1 in some 570, and DPB1 in around 490. Roughly 5 DR-DQ haplotypes were handled as single units for association and clustering, since linkage in the cohort was strong. Among roughly 370 genotyped donors of the cohort, an average of around 240,000 unique TCR beta nucleotide sequences were sequenced per donor, around 18% of them non-productive.

What the research found in general, with its limitations: In a later genetic analysis, a missense DCLRE1C variant was associated with V-gene and J-gene trimming of TCR beta chains, and the association was replicated in an independent cohort. A cluster of highly shared sequence variants was judged likely to represent a technical artifact of the sequencing pipeline. A later genetic analysis reported fewer N-insertions in productive TCRs among donors in an Asian-associated ancestry cluster than the roughly 700-donor mean. Because counts were too low, 15 to 20 rarely observed V segments, including chromosome 9 orphons, were excluded from the earlier analysis of around 640 of the donors. Presence/absence analyses assumed roughly uniform sequencing depth across donors, an assumption that may not hold. A further reported finding was that TCR beta sequences accurately predicted the HLA-A and HLA-B alleles for most subjects in the first cohort. In vitro tests confirmed that a few of the cytomegalovirus-associated TCR beta chains recognize cytomegalovirus antigens. A later analysis reported that several top co-occurrence clusters appeared linked to parvovirus B19, influenza, CMV and Epstein-Barr virus. Because HLA typing was unavailable for some donors at each locus, only the typed subset was used in association tests. In a later analysis, HLA-associated TCR beta chains were found to be more clonally expanded and to have lower generation probabilities than equally common non-associated chains. Strong co-occurrence of HLA alleles, especially DR and DQ, made assigning TCR associations to individual alleles difficult. The only immune exposure information available for the cohort was CMV serostatus. In a later analysis, the rate of TCR association differed among HLA loci, with DRB1 alleles having the most associated TCRs and HLA-C alleles having the fewest. Linkage disequilibrium might explain the correlated functional status among segregating V segments, but an unknown experimental factor could not be excluded. A later analysis associated about 18,000 TCR beta sequences with specific HLA alleles at a false discovery rate of 0.05. The classifier was reported to diagnose cytomegalovirus status with high specificity and sensitivity in both the original cohort and the validation cohort. According to a later analysis, most CMV-associated TCR beta chains appeared to be HLA-restricted, and the HLA associations seemed to be driven largely by CMV exposure. Most TCR sequences were observed very rarely across donors, whereas some public TCRs were present in many individuals. In an earlier analysis of some 550 of the donors, most TCR beta V segments were observed in productive rearrangements about 87% or about 30% of the time, broadly matching IMGT annotations. This cohort had only TCR beta chains sequenced, and the lack of alpha or paired-chain data limited which features could be detected. A total of roughly 160 TCR beta chains were listed by the study as associated with cytomegalovirus. It was suggested by the authors that the approach could potentially be generalized to other disease states and immunological phenotypes. Some IMGT-functional V segments, including TRBV6-2 and TRBV6-3, could not be told apart with the 87-base-pair reads, so those segments were excluded.

The sequenced material came from PBMCs. This clonotype originated in a woman aged 45-65 years in good health and CMV-seronegative. The chain uses TRBV30 and TRBJ1-6; confidence is insufficient to name the D gene. The CDR3 amino acid sequence is: CAWSAHGVTERNSPLHF. The DNA is TGTGCCTGGAGTGCACACGGGGTGACGGAGCGGAATTCACCCCTCCACTTT.